This T cell receptor beta chain was obtained from a study of OX40 agonist ivuxolimab in advanced cancers. Study at large: Among those enrolled, mean age was 60 years (range roughly 20 to 79) and about 82% were male.

Notes on this clone: The antigen is unknown.

V trimming: 1 base; J trimming: 8 bases; junction bases outside the gene matches: 9. The CDR3 is 16 residues long. Germline V gene lookup returns CDR1 LNHDA and CDR2 SQIVND (reference sequence). The study's findings and limits: The average count of expanded clones was higher among CD8+ T cells than among CD4+. Both blood CD4+ and CD8+ T cells showed clonal growth by week 6 at 0.1 to 3.0 mg/kg.

Blood specimens came from baseline, cycle 4 day 1, and cycle 7 day 1. This table comes from immunoSEQ multiplex PCR, and its TCRdb copy is limited to in-frame clones, with some not included. The sample consists of tens of thousands of clones, around 83% of them appearing once. V is TRBV19 and J is TRBJ2-1, with TRBD2 matching 9 bases. This TCR derives from an adult with an advanced solid tumor such as melanoma, head and neck, liver or kidney cancer. This specimen consisted of CD4+ or CD8+ T cells sorted from blood, obtained in a trial of the OX40 agonist ivuxolimab. CDR3 region: CASSIVLGGGAHEQFF. CDR3 in DNA: TGTGCCAGTAGTATAGTCCTGGGCGGGGGGGCTCATGAGCAGTTCTTC. Variable domain in full (rest from reference TRBV19 and TRBJ2-1): DGGITQSPKYLFRKEGQNVTLSCEQNLNHDAMYWYRQDPGQGLRLIYYSQIVNDFQKGDIAEGYSVSREKKESFPLTVTSAQKNPTAFYLCASSIVLGGGAHEQFFGPGTRLTVL.